Below are 24 T cell receptor beta chains sequenced from a single sample in a study of CD8+ T cells in alopecia areata (dated by TCRdb to between 2017 and 2018). Library method: the immunoSEQ multiplex PCR assay. To provide template for TCR sequencing, every sample had RNA extracted and reverse transcribed into cDNA. The table comes from immuneACCESS by way of TCRdb, which keeps in-frame sequences with V and J called. Part of the clones is missing from these tables; in studies checked, under half for an unresolved V gene and the rest for unknown reasons. In this sample the table shows fewer than 350,000 clones, roughly 60% of which occur a single time. The ten biggest clones cover approximately 2% of the sample. The time point label here, explained by the study, means: roughly 24 weeks on oral tofacitinib. The meaning of the sample's treatment or condition label: oral pan-JAK inhibitor, 5-10 mg twice daily.

The material sequenced was CD4+ T cells sorted from blood, taken at week 24, from a patient treated with tofacitinib. These receptors all stem from a human donor with alopecia areata.

The V and J genes are TRBV9 and TRBJ2-2, with 9 bases matching TRBD1. The V and J ends lost 2 bases and 1 base, in that order; junction bases with no gene match: 6. This CDR3 spans 17 amino acids. The germline gives CDR1 SGDLS, CDR2 YYNGEE. CDR3 DNA sequence: TGTGCCAGCAGCGTGGGACCGGGACAGGGGAACACCGGGGAGCTGTTTTTT. Its protein is CASSVGPGQGNTGELFF.

The chain recombines TRBV2 with TRBJ2-1; the match to TRBD2 covers 9 bases. The V and J ends lost 10 bases and 7 bases, in that order; junction bases with no gene match: 8. CDR3 length equals 13 residues. Germline V CDR1 and CDR2: SNHLY, FYNNEI. The CDR3 spells CATAGGRSNEQFF. In DNA, the CDR3 is TGTGCCACTGCGGGGGGGCGTTCGAATGAGCAGTTCTTC.

This clone has only one observation. V and J are TRBV5-4 and TRBJ1-6, with D possibly being TRBD1 (5 bases). The CDR3 length is 16 residues. V lost 4 bases and J 7 bases, leaving 18 bases between the germline ends. Germline V lookup: CDR1 SGHNT, CDR2 YYREEE (reference sequence). The CDR3: CASSVDRTSRNSPLHF. Written as DNA, the CDR3 is TGTGCCAGCAGCGTGGACCGGACATCCCGGAATTCACCCCTCCACTTT.

This clone was observed a few times. The rearrangement joins TRBV6-6 to TRBJ2-1; the D is unclear. Trimming removed 1 base from V and 7 bases from J, with 14 bases in between. CDR1 is MNHNY, CDR2 SVGAGI, per germline (reference sequence). This CDR3 contains 15 residues. CDR3 DNA: TGTGCCAGCAGTTACTTTTCCGGACCTCTAAATGAGCAGTTCTTC. Translation: CASSYFSGPLNEQFF.

A note on this clone: Different DNA sequences within this sample yield the same CDR3. The chain uses TRBV2 and TRBJ2-5; possibly TRBD2 for D (5 bases). V shed 3 bases and J shed 5 bases, with 7 bases lying between them. CDR1 is SNHLY and CDR2 is FYNNEI in the germline V gene. This CDR3 is 12 amino acids long. CDR3 bases: TGTGCCAGCAGTGATCGCGGGGAGACCCAGTACTTC. Translating gives CASSDRGETQYF.

This clone has a handful of counts. The chain recombines TRBV4-2 with TRBJ1-1; no clear D. V lost 4 bases and J 3 bases, leaving 3 bases between the germline ends. This CDR3 region has 11 residues. Germline V gene sequence: CDR1 LGHNA, CDR2 YNFKEQ. CDR3 sequence reads: CASSLDTEAFF. In DNA, the CDR3 is TGTGCCAGCAGCCTGGACACTGAAGCTTTCTTT.

For this clone: It is unclear where the CDR3 begins or ends on the DNA, so no DNA is shown, and the CDR3 is as TCRdb lists it. The J gene is TRBJ1-1, the V gene TRBV5-6; the table assigns TRBD1, which was not confirmed against the DNA. Counting both end residues, the CDR3 totals 15 amino acids. CDR1 is SGHDT, CDR2 YYEEEE, per germline. CDR3 residues: CASSFGPGWNTEAFF.

The rearrangement uses TRBV29-1 and TRBJ1-1; 9 positions match TRBD1. The V and J ends lost 7 bases and 7 bases, in that order; junction bases with no gene match: 7. CDR1 is SQVTM and CDR2 is ANQGSEA in the germline V gene. CDR3 length: 12 amino acids. CDR3 sequence reads: CSAVQGADEAFF. DNA for the CDR3: TGCAGCGCCGTACAGGGGGCGGATGAAGCTTTCTTT. The full variable domain, with the rest looked up from reference TRBV29-1 and TRBJ1-1, is SAVISQKPSRDICQRGTSLTIQCQVDSQVTMMFWYRQQPGQSLTLIATANQGSEATYESGFVIDKFPISRPNLTFSTLTVSNMSPEDSSIYLCSAVQGADEAFFGQGTRLTVV.

This sequence joins TRBV11-3 and TRBJ2-1; 8 nucleotides agree with TRBD2. V lost 5 bases to trimming and J lost 10 bases; unmatched junction nucleotides: 13. CDR1 is SGHNT and CDR2 is YENEEA in the germline V gene. There are 15 residues in the CDR3. The CDR3 DNA follows: TGTGCCAGCAGCCACCGCCTAGCGGGTACCCCAGAGCAGTTCTTC. Amino acid sequence: CASSHRLAGTPEQFF.

The rearrangement uses TRBV29-1 and TRBJ2-5, with D maybe TRBD2 (6 bases). This CDR3 spans 13 amino acids. CDR1 and CDR2 (germline): SQVTM, ANQGSEA. The V and J ends lost 6 bases and 4 bases respectively, with 15 bases between them. The CDR3, as DNA: TGCAGCGTGGGGGAGGCAGGTTCAGAGACCCAGTACTTC. Amino acid sequence: CSVGEAGSETQYF.

The chain employs TRBV18 and TRBJ2-5, with TRBD1 matching over 10 bases. CDR1 KGHSH and CDR2 LQKENI come from the germline V gene. The CDR3 runs to 14 residues. The ends lost 5 bases at V and 3 bases at J; junction bases unmatched: 3. In nucleotides, the CDR3 is TGTGCCAGCTCAGCGGGGACAGGGGAAGAGACCCAGTACTTC. Translating it yields CASSAGTGEETQYF.

This clone turned up a few times. The chain combines TRBV5-1 with TRBJ1-5; D not resolved. The germline V and J ends were trimmed by 5 bases and 4 bases, with 16 bases remaining between them. The CDR3 has 15 residues. Germline V gene data show CDR1 as SGHRS and CDR2 as YFSETQ. The CDR3: CASSPGGPRNQPQHF. As DNA, the CDR3 is TGCGCCAGCAGTCCCGGAGGGCCTAGAAATCAGCCCCAGCATTTT.

The chain employs TRBV30 and TRBJ1-4, with D possibly matching TRBD1 (5 bases). Germline loops: CDR1 GTSNPN, CDR2 SVGIG (reference sequence). Trimming shortened V by 4 bases and J by 4 bases, and 7 bases separated the two germline ends. The length of the CDR3 is 12 residues. The CDR3 sequence: CAWNDSNEKLFF. CDR3 bases: TGTGCCTGGAATGACAGTAATGAAAAACTGTTTTTT.

A few counts support this clone. This rearrangement joins TRBV19 to TRBJ2-1; 7 bases agree with TRBD1. With 5 bases clipped from V and 8 bases from J, the junction kept 3 bases outside the gene matches. Germline assignment: CDR1 LNHDA and CDR2 SQIVND (reference sequence). The length of the CDR3 is 12 residues. DNA of the CDR3: TGTGCCAGTAGTCCAGGGGGAGATGAGCAGTTCTTC. Translation: CASSPGGDEQFF.

The J gene is TRBJ2-6, the V gene TRBV7-9, with D tentatively TRBD1 (5 bases). The CDR3 has 17 residues. Per the germline V gene, CDR1 is SEHNR and CDR2 is FQNEAQ (reference sequence). Deletions cut 5 bases from V and 0 bases from J, with 14 bases between. The CDR3 coding sequence is TGTGCCAGCAGCCGCGCCACAGGAAGCTCTGGGGCCAACGTCCTGACTTTC. Encoded protein: CASSRATGSSGANVLTF.

This sequence joins TRBV9 and TRBJ2-5, with a weak D call TRBD1 (5 bases). Trimming took off 0 bases at V and 5 bases at J, with 14 bases between the two ends. This CDR3 region has 15 residues. Germline CDR1 reads SGDLS; CDR2 reads YYNGEE. The CDR3 DNA reads TGTGCCAGCAGCGTAGACGCTAGGGGTACGGAGACCCAGTACTTC. Residues: CASSVDARGTETQYF.

This chain links TRBV13 with TRBJ2-7, with D unclear. CDR3 size: 14 residues. The germline CDR1 and CDR2 sequences are PRHDT and FYEKMQ (reference sequence). Trimming took off 1 base at V and 2 bases at J, with 9 bases between the two ends. CDR3 DNA sequence: TGTGCCAGCAGCTTAGTTATCCCAACCTACGAGCAGTACTTC. Translation: CASSLVIPTYEQYF. Drawing the rest from reference TRBV13 and TRBJ2-7, the complete variable domain is AAGVIQSPRHLIKEKRETATLKCYPIPRHDTVYWYQQGPGQDPQFLISFYEKMQSDKGSIPDRFSAQQFSDYHSELNMSSLELGDSALYFCASSLVIPTYEQYFGPGTRLTVT.

The rearrangement uses TRBV28 and TRBJ2-5; D is undetermined. Trimming took off 8 bases at V and 5 bases at J, with 12 bases between the two ends. This CDR3 comprises 12 residues. CDR1 is MDHEN and CDR2 is SYDVKM in the germline V gene. DNA for the CDR3: TGTGCCAGCGGTCCCTTTCGGGAGACCCAGTACTTC. Protein: CASGPFRETQYF.

This clone was recorded once. V gene TRBV9 combines with J gene TRBJ2-5; 12 bases agree with TRBD2. After removal of 3 bases from V and 4 bases from J, the junction contained 7 bases not matched to a gene. The germline V gene encodes CDR1 SGDLS and CDR2 YYNGEE. The CDR3 totals 16 residues. The CDR3 loop reads CASSALAGGLGETQYF. The CDR3 region has the DNA TGTGCCAGCAGCGCCCTAGCGGGGGGGCTGGGAGAGACCCAGTACTTC.

The chain is built from TRBV28 and TRBJ2-7; 8 bases line up with TRBD1. CDR1 and CDR2 from the germline V gene are MDHEN and SYDVKM. CDR3 length: 16 amino acids. Trimming removed 3 bases from V and 4 bases from J; junction bases left unmatched: 11. This chain's CDR3 is CASSFPGADREYEQYF. The CDR3 DNA reads TGTGCCAGCAGTTTCCCCGGTGCGGACAGGGAGTACGAGCAGTACTTC.

The chain recombines TRBV2 with TRBJ2-2; TRBD1 agrees at 7 bases. Germline V gene data show CDR1 as SNHLY and CDR2 as FYNNEI. CDR3 length equals 13 residues. V lost 5 bases, J lost 4 bases, and 1 base stayed unmatched. In DNA, the CDR3 is TGTGCCAGCAGTACAGGGGTCACCGGGGAGCTGTTTTTT. The encoded protein is CASSTGVTGELFF.

This clone has a single count. The genes are TRBV7-6 and TRBJ2-5; 7 bases are shared with TRBD1. V was pared by 2 bases and J by 4 bases, with 4 bases of the junction left unmatched. This CDR3 is 14 amino acids long. The germline V gene encodes CDR1 SGHVS and CDR2 FNYEAQ. CDR3 nucleotide sequence: TGTGCCAGCAGCTTATGGACAGGTCGAGAGACCCAGTACTTC. Its protein product is CASSLWTGRETQYF.

V usage is TRBV29-1 and J usage is TRBJ2-4; a weak D match, TRBD2 (6 bases). Germline V lookup: CDR1 SQVTM, CDR2 ANQGSEA. The CDR3 runs 13 residues. Deletions cut 3 bases from V and 3 bases from J, with 9 bases between. The CDR3 loop reads CSVEDSGKNIQYF. DNA of the CDR3: TGCAGCGTTGAGGATAGCGGCAAAAACATTCAGTACTTC.

Only a few counts were recorded for this clone. The V gene is TRBV4-3, the J gene TRBJ2-3, with 8 positions matching TRBD1. The CDR3 has 15 residues. The V segment lost 4 bases and the J segment 2 bases; nucleotides outside the gene matches: 5. Germline V gives CDR1 LGHNA, CDR2 YSLEER. The CDR3 nucleotides read TGCGCCAGCAGCCCGAACAGGGGGGACACAGATACGCAGTATTTT. Protein sequence: CASSPNRGDTDTQYF.